This record covers a single T cell receptor beta chain. What it binds is not known. V lost 2 bases and J 1 base, leaving 14 bases between the germline ends. CDR3 size: 16 residues. The germline V gene has CDR1 LGHNA and CDR2 YSLEER. What was sequenced were expressed TCRB transcripts, since all of the isolated RNA had been reverse transcribed. Regulatory, naive and central memory T cell samples averaged approximately 3.8 million reads. Clones were read by immunoSEQ multiplex PCR, and TCRdb kept only the in-frame ones, dropping some. The sample lists hundreds of thousands of clones, roughly 14% occurring once. This record belongs to a study of beta chain features in type 1 diabetes. Study conclusions and caveats: Comparison showed that naive, central memory and Treg TCRB repertoires appeared more similar among patients than among healthy donors.

The chain uses TRBV4-3 and TRBJ2-5; a weak D match, TRBD2 (6 bases). The specimen was naive CD4+ T cells from blood. This TCR came from a man aged 25 to 40 in good health. The DNA of the CDR3 is TGCGCCAGCAGCCAACTCGGGGGACCAAGCCAAGAGACCCAGTACTTC. It translates to CASSQLGGPSQETQYF.